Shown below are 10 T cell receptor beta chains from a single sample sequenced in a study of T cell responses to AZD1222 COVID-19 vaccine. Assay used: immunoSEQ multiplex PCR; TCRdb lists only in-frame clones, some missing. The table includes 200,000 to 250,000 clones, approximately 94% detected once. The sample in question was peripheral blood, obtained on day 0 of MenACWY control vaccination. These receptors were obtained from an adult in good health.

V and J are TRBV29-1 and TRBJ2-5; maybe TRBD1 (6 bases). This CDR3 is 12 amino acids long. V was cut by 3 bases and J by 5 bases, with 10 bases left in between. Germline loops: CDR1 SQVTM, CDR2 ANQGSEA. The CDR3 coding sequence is TGCAGCGTTGACAGGGGTGCGGAGACCCAGTACTTC. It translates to CSVDRGAETQYF.

CDR3 DNA sequence: TGTGCCAGCAGCTTGTCTAATATGAACACTGAAGCTTTCTTT. Protein product: CASSLSNMNTEAFF. The chain employs TRBV7-2 and TRBJ1-1; D unclear. The CDR3 totals 14 residues. Trimming took off 3 bases at V and 0 bases at J, with 8 bases between the two ends. Germline V gene data show CDR1 as SGHTA and CDR2 as FQGNSA.

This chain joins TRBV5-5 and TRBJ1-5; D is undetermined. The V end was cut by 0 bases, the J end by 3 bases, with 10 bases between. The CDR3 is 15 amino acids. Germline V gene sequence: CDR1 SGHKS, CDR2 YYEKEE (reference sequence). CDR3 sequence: CASSLAGELNQPQHF. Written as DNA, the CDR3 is TGTGCCAGCAGCTTGGCCGGAGAACTCAATCAGCCCCAGCATTTT.

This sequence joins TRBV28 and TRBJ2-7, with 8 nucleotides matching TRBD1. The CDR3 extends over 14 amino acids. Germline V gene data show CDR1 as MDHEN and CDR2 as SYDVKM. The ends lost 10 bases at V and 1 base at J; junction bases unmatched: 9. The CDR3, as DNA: TGTGCCACCTTGGCAGGGGGCGTTTCCTACGAGCAGTACTTC. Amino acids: CATLAGGVSYEQYF.

The CDR3 region has the DNA TGTGCCAGCAGTCGGTGGGGGGGAGCCTCCTACGAGCAGTACTTC. Its translation: CASSRWGGASYEQYF. V usage is TRBV7-6 and J usage is TRBJ2-7; 7 nucleotides line up with TRBD2. CDR1 is SGHVS and CDR2 is FNYEAQ in the germline V gene. This CDR3 contains 15 residues. J was trimmed by 0 bases and V by 6 bases; bases with no gene match: 8.

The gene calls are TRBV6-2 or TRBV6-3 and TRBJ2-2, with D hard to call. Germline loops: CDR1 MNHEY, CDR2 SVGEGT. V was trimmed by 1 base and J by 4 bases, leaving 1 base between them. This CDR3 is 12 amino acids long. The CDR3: CASSYFTGELFF. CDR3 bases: TGTGCCAGCAGTTACTTCACCGGGGAGCTGTTTTTT.

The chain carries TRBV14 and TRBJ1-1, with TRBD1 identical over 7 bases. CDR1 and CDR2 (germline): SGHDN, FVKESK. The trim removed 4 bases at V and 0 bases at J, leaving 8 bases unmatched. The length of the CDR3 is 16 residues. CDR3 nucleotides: TGTGCCAGCAGCCTCAGGGGGGGCCTTATGAACACTGAAGCTTTCTTT. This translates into CASSLRGGLMNTEAFF.

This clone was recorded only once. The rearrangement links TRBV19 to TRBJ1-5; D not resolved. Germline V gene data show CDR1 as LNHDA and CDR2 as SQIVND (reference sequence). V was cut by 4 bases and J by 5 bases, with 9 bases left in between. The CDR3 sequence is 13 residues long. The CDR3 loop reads CASSRFLHQPQHF. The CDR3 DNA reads TGTGCCAGTAGTAGATTTTTACATCAGCCCCAGCATTTT.

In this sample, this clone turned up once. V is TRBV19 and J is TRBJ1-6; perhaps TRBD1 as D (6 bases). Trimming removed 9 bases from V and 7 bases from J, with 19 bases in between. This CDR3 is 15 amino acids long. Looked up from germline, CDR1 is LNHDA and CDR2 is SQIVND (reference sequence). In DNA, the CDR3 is TGTGCCAGCGGGGACTTGACAGGAACAAATTCACCCCTCCACTTT. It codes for CASGDLTGTNSPLHF.

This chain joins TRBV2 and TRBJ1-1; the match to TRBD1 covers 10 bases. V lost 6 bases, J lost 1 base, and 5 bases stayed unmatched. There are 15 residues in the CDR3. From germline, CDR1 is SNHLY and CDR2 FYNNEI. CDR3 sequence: CASRSRTGGNTEAFF. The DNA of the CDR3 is TGTGCCAGCAGAAGCCGGACAGGGGGGAACACTGAAGCTTTCTTT.